The present TCR beta chain was sequenced within a study of spatial heterogeneity in lung cancer. Each molecule of TCR cDNA was tagged with one unique molecular identifier. Each CDR3 protein gets one entry after TCRdb re-called the 5' RACE reads with MiXCR. The sample lists about 3,000 distinct CDR3 sequences; about 2.6% were seen once. There are many counts of this clonotype. As for time point: sample taken at primary tumor resection. The donor population consisted of more than 55 patients with untreated, early-stage non-small cell lung cancer. Trimming took off 4 bases at V and 0 bases at J, with 13 bases between the two ends. The V gene's germline CDR1 is LGHDT and CDR2 YNNKEL (reference sequence). This CDR3 contains 16 residues.

Source: normal lung tissue next to the tumor, taken at surgery. This TCR derives from a male donor with early-stage non-small cell lung cancer. This chain joins TRBV3-1 and TRBJ1-3, with a possible D match to TRBD1 (5 bases). The CDR3 is CASSLGTADSGNTIYF. The DNA for the CDR3 is TGTGCCAGCAGCCTAGGGACGGCCGACTCTGGAAACACCATATATTTT.